A single sample gave rise to the 27 T cell receptor beta chains below, sequenced in a study of cytomegalovirus exposure and HLA in healthy donors. The primer mix had 60 Vbeta and 13 Jbeta primers. Generated by immunoSEQ multiplex PCR, the TCRdb table keeps only in-frame clones and is missing some. The data contain some 170,000 clones, approximately 78% of them singletons. The specimen sequenced was PBMCs. These receptors all stem from a woman under 40 in good health and CMV-seropositive.

This clone came up once. V is TRBV9 and J is TRBJ1-1, with D unresolved. Germline-derived CDR1 and CDR2 are SGDLS and YYNGEE. The CDR3 contains 14 residues. Trimming removed 0 bases at V and 4 bases at J, with 10 bases between. CDR3 nucleotide sequence: TGTGCCAGCAGCGTAGTAGGAGTTAGCACTGAAGCTTTCTTT. Protein: CASSVVGVSTEAFF.

The chain uses TRBV5-6 and TRBJ2-7, with D unclear. Germline assignment: CDR1 SGHDT and CDR2 YYEEEE. Trimming cost V 1 base and J 9 bases, with 11 bases left between them. The CDR3 has 12 amino acids. The CDR3 spells CASSLFGRGQYF. Here the CDR3 DNA reads TGTGCCAGCAGCTTGTTTGGCCGCGGGCAGTACTTC.

The genes are TRBV2 and TRBJ2-7; the match to TRBD2 covers 7 bases. Germline values: CDR1 SNHLY, CDR2 FYNNEI. The CDR3 sequence is 14 residues long. Germline trimming cut 4 bases from V and 6 bases from J; bases unmatched to any gene: 9. In DNA form, the CDR3 reads TGTGCCAGCAGTGTTAGTGGGGGGGTTACCGAGCAGTACTTC. Protein: CASSVSGGVTEQYF.

This clone was observed a handful of times. As DNA, the CDR3 is TGTGCCAGCAGTTTGACAAGAATGACTGAAGCTTTCTTT. Translated, it gives CASSLTRMTEAFF. The chain joins TRBV27 to TRBJ1-1; D gene ambiguous. The V and J ends lost 3 bases and 5 bases respectively, with 10 bases between them. The CDR3 is made up of 13 amino acids. CDR1 MNHEY and CDR2 SMNVEV come from the germline V gene (reference sequence).

This chain connects TRBV4-2 to TRBJ2-3; TRBD2 matches at 11 bases. Trimming took 0 bases from V and 2 from J; bases not matched to a gene: 4. Per germline, CDR1 LGHNA and CDR2 YNFKEQ. This CDR3 comprises 17 residues. The CDR3 nucleotides are TGTGCCAGCAGCCAAGATGAACTAGCGGGGGTCACAGATACGCAGTATTTT. The encoded protein is CASSQDELAGVTDTQYF.

CDR3 coding DNA: TGTGCCAGCAGCGTCGTACTCGCCGGACAGCTCTACACTGAAGCTTTCTTT. This gives the protein CASSVVLAGQLYTEAFF. This chain connects TRBV9 to TRBJ1-1; TRBD1 might be the D (6 bases). V was shortened by 2 bases and J by 3 bases, with 20 bases between the two germline ends. The CDR3 contains 17 residues. In germline, CDR1 is SGDLS, CDR2 YYNGEE.

The CDR3 DNA follows: TGCAGCGCCGTGCGGGGTAGCACAGATACGCAGTATTTT. This gives the protein CSAVRGSTDTQYF. This chain uses TRBV29-1 with TRBJ2-3, with a tentative D call TRBD2 (6 bases). The CDR3 extends over 13 amino acids. Per the germline V gene, CDR1 is SQVTM and CDR2 is ANQGSEA. Trimming pared 7 bases from V and 0 bases from J, leaving 11 bases between.

The V gene is TRBV10-3, the J gene TRBJ1-6; TRBD1 agrees at 9 bases. V lost 7 bases, J lost 6 bases, and 1 base stayed unmatched. Germline values: CDR1 ENHRY, CDR2 SYGVKD. This CDR3 has 13 residues. CDR3 sequence (DNA): TGTGCCATCAAGGGACAGGGTAATTCACCCCTCCACTTT. This encodes CAIKGQGNSPLHF.

The CDR3 DNA follows: TGTGCCAGCAGCCAGGACAGCGTTAACACCGGGGAGCTGTTTTTT. This encodes CASSQDSVNTGELFF. This rearrangement joins TRBV4-2 to TRBJ2-2; D is perhaps TRBD1 (6 bases). The CDR3 runs 15 residues. Germline V CDR1 and CDR2: LGHNA, YNFKEQ. V dropped 3 bases and J dropped 2 bases, with 10 bases sitting between them.

This chain's CDR3 is CASRHHGYTF. The CDR3 bases are TGTGCCAGCAGACACCATGGCTACACCTTC. The V gene is TRBV6-6, the J gene TRBJ1-2; D is unclear. V was trimmed by 6 bases and J by 6 bases, leaving 5 bases between them. The CDR3 is 10 amino acids. Germline V gene data show CDR1 as MNHNY and CDR2 as SVGAGI (reference sequence).

This clone was detected once. The J gene is TRBJ2-2, the V gene TRBV7-3; tentatively, D is TRBD2 (5 bases). V was trimmed by 5 bases and J by 3 bases, leaving 16 bases between them. CDR3 size: 16 residues. The germline V gene has CDR1 SGHTA and CDR2 FQGTGA. CDR3 sequence reads: CASSQITGLYTGELFF. The CDR3 DNA is TGTGCCAGCAGCCAAATAACTGGACTGTACACCGGGGAGCTGTTTTTT.

The chain carries TRBV6-5 and TRBJ1-1; possible D gene TRBD1, 5 bases. CDR3 length equals 14 residues. V was pared by 4 bases and J by 1 base, with 10 bases between. Germline V gives CDR1 MNHEY, CDR2 SVGAGI. CDR3 amino acids: CASSWSDRNTEAFF. The DNA of the CDR3 is TGTGCCAGCAGTTGGTCAGACAGGAACACTGAAGCTTTCTTT.

This chain uses TRBV7-6 with TRBJ1-1, with D hard to call. The CDR3 is made up of 15 amino acids. Per the germline V gene, CDR1 is SGHVS and CDR2 is FNYEAQ. Trimming shortened V by 0 bases and J by 0 bases, and 8 bases separated the two germline ends. CDR3 in amino acids: CASSLAEAMNTEAFF. For the CDR3, the DNA is TGTGCCAGCAGCTTAGCGGAGGCTATGAACACTGAAGCTTTCTTT.

This sequence joins TRBV27 and TRBJ2-1; D is possibly TRBD2 (6 bases). V was cut by 5 bases and J by 6 bases, with 20 bases left in between. This CDR3 has 16 residues. Germline V lookup: CDR1 MNHEY, CDR2 SMNVEV (reference sequence). CDR3 nucleotides: TGTGCCAGCAGTACACGCCGGGACTCAAACTTCAATGAGCAGTTCTTC. Protein: CASSTRRDSNFNEQFF.

This clone was counted a single time. This chain connects TRBV6-1 to TRBJ1-2, with TRBD1 identical over 10 bases. The J segment lost 4 bases and the V segment lost 2 bases, leaving 1 base of the junction unmatched. The CDR3 is 14 amino acids. Germline CDR1 is MNHNS and CDR2 is SASEGT. The CDR3 is CASSERQGAYGYTF. Written as DNA, the CDR3 is TGTGCCAGCAGTGAAAGACAGGGGGCCTATGGCTACACCTTC.

This clone was seen more than once but under ten times. The chain recombines TRBV4-3 with TRBJ2-7; D perhaps matches TRBD2 (8 bases). The V gene lost 1 base and the J gene lost 7 bases, with 20 bases spanning the gap. Germline CDR1 reads LGHNA; CDR2 reads YSLEER. This CDR3 has 16 amino acids. In DNA, the CDR3 is TGCGCCAGCAGCCAAGCTCCGGGAGGGACAGCAGGAGAGCAGTACTTC. Protein product: CASSQAPGGTAGEQYF.

This chain links TRBV14 with TRBJ2-3, with D unresolved. With 5 bases removed from V and 5 bases from J, the gap between germline ends came to 8 bases. Germline V gives CDR1 SGHDN, CDR2 FVKESK. CDR3 length: 12 amino acids. The CDR3, as DNA: TGTGCCAGCAGCAACACGTTAGATACGCAGTATTTT. The encoded protein is CASSNTLDTQYF.

The chain has TRBV28 and TRBJ1-1; TRBD1 aligns across 9 bases. CDR1 and CDR2 (germline): MDHEN, SYDVKM. V was clipped by 6 bases and J by 3 bases; unmatched bases: 14. The CDR3 has 17 amino acids. CDR3 residues: CASSHPWTGVWHTEAFF. CDR3 sequence (DNA): TGTGCCAGCAGCCATCCATGGACAGGGGTCTGGCACACTGAAGCTTTCTTT.

Written as DNA, the CDR3 is TGTGCCAGCAGCTTCCCGACAGGGGCTGGAAACACCATATATTTT. Its translation: CASSFPTGAGNTIYF. This chain joins TRBV5-4 and TRBJ1-3; 8 bases fit TRBD1. The CDR3 consists of 15 residues. Trimming cost V 2 bases and J 2 bases; bases outside gene matches: 3. The germline gives CDR1 SGHNT, CDR2 YYREEE (reference sequence).

The chain uses TRBV4-3 and TRBJ2-3; 7 nucleotides agree with TRBD1. With 4 bases clipped from V and 2 bases from J, the junction kept 9 bases outside the gene matches. There are 16 residues in the CDR3. CDR1 LGHNA and CDR2 YSLEER come from the germline V gene. CDR3 in amino acids: CASSRETGRLTDTQYF. The CDR3 region has the DNA TGCGCCAGCAGCCGAGAGACAGGGCGCCTCACAGATACGCAGTATTTT.

This chain joins TRBV4-2 and TRBJ2-7, with TRBD1 as a possible D gene (6 bases). CDR1 and CDR2 (germline): LGHNA, YNFKEQ. Trimming took off 0 bases at V and 5 bases at J, with 14 bases between the two ends. The CDR3 length is 15 residues. CDR3 DNA: TGTGCCAGCAGCCAAGATTCCCTACAGGGCGACGAGCAGTACTTC. As protein: CASSQDSLQGDEQYF.

The chain carries TRBV4-3 and TRBJ2-2; 8 bases map to TRBD2. V trimming: 1 base; J trimming: 5 bases; junction bases outside the gene matches: 3. Germline assignment: CDR1 LGHNA and CDR2 YSLEER. This CDR3 region has 15 residues. CDR3 amino acids: CASSQVAGRTGELFF. CDR3 bases: TGCGCCAGCAGCCAAGTAGCGGGGCGGACCGGGGAGCTGTTTTTT.

This rearrangement joins TRBV7-2 to TRBJ1-2, with 8 bases that match TRBD1. The CDR3 extends over 17 amino acids. The germline CDR1 and CDR2 sequences are SGHTA and FQGNSA. V shed 0 bases, J shed 5 bases, and the junction held 11 bases outside the gene matches. The CDR3 DNA follows: TGTGCCAGCAGCTTAGCGACCCCTCGACAGGGGCTGTATGGCTACACCTTC. This sequence encodes CASSLATPRQGLYGYTF.

The rearrangement links TRBV4-2 to TRBJ1-3; no clear D gene. From germline, CDR1 is LGHNA and CDR2 YNFKEQ. The CDR3 runs to 16 residues. Between the trimmed V and J ends, which lost 1 base and 0 bases, there was a span of 10 bases. The CDR3 spells CASSQASGSSGNTIYF. As DNA, the CDR3 is TGTGCCAGCAGCCAAGCTTCAGGAAGCTCTGGAAACACCATATATTTT.

CDR3 region: CASSQDAWDSPPNYGYTF. In DNA, the CDR3 is TGCGCCAGCAGCCAAGATGCGTGGGACAGCCCTCCTAACTATGGCTACACCTTC. This rearrangement joins TRBV4-1 to TRBJ1-2; 7 bases fit TRBD1. This CDR3 comprises 18 residues. Trimming at V came to 0 bases and at J to 0 bases, leaving 10 bases not matched to a gene. Germline values: CDR1 MGHRA, CDR2 YSYEKL.

This chain connects TRBV6-4 to TRBJ2-1; possible D gene TRBD1, 5 bases. Deletions cut 7 bases from V and 5 bases from J, with 18 bases between. Germline V gene data show CDR1 as MRHNA and CDR2 as SNTAGT. The CDR3 is 15 residues long. CDR3 loop: CASIPNRRLHNEQFF. In DNA form, the CDR3 reads TGTGCCAGCATCCCGAACAGGCGGCTCCACAATGAGCAGTTCTTC.

The chain is built from TRBV28 and TRBJ2-2; possibly TRBD2 for D (6 bases). The ends were cut back, 2 bases at V and 4 bases at J, with 14 bases in the middle. Germline CDR1 reads MDHEN; CDR2 reads SYDVKM. This CDR3 has 16 amino acids. CDR3 residues: CASSLTRRGGTGELFF. CDR3 bases: TGTGCCAGCAGTTTAACGCGTCGGGGAGGCACCGGGGAGCTGTTTTTT. Using reference TRBV28 and TRBJ2-2 for the parts outside the CDR3, the full variable domain is DVKVTQSSRYLVKRTGEKVFLECVQDMDHENMFWYRQDPGLGLRLIYFSYDVKMKEKGDIPEGYSVSREKKERFSLILESASTNQTSMYLCASSLTRRGGTGELFFGEGSRLTVL.